The 4 T cell receptor beta chains below come from one sample, sequenced in a study of blood T cells in healthy people across ages. The authors ran a second PCR of about 6 to 11 cycles using a sample-barcoded 5' primer and a J-beta primer mix. TCRdb called the 5' RACE reads again in MiXCR, with one record for every CDR3 protein. In the table there are hundreds of thousands of distinct CDR3 sequences, 53% of which are singletons. Sequences were obtained from blood. The origin of the receptors is an elderly man in good health.

CDR3 sequence reads: CSAPRTPGSLNTEAFF. CDR3 in DNA: TGCAGTGCCCCCCGGACCCCCGGGAGCTTGAACACTGAAGCTTTCTTT. This sequence joins TRBV20-1 and TRBJ1-1; D is uncertain. Trimming left V 6 bases short and J 0 bases short, with 20 bases between. CDR3 length: 16 residues. Germline CDR1 DFQATT, CDR2 SNEGSKA (reference sequence).

The genes are TRBV30 and TRBJ2-3; 12 positions match TRBD2. Germline V CDR1 and CDR2: GTSNPN, SVGIG (reference sequence). CDR3 length: 13 amino acids. J lost 14 bases, V lost 0 bases, and 6 bases had no gene match. CDR3 in DNA: TGTGCCTGGAGTGTACTAGCGGGAGGATACGCGTATTTT. Translating it yields CAWSVLAGGYAYF.

The chain uses TRBV7-2 and TRBJ2-3; TRBD2 matches 15 bases. The CDR3 is 17 amino acids. Germline assignment: CDR1 SGHTA and CDR2 FQGNSA. The junction had 2 bases not matched to a gene; V was cut back by 0 bases and J by 4 bases. In DNA, the CDR3 is TGTGCCAGCAGCTTAGCCGGACTAGCGGGAGGGGCAGATACGCAGTATTTT. Encoded protein: CASSLAGLAGGADTQYF.

Of note for this clonotype: A much larger clone is a single base away; this may be a read error. This rearrangement joins TRBV3-1 to TRBJ2-7; 7 bases align to TRBD1. This CDR3 is 16 amino acids long. Germline V gene data show CDR1 as LGHDT and CDR2 as YNNKEL (reference sequence). CDR3 nucleotide sequence: TGTGCCAGCGGCCAAGATCCAGGGGGAACTTCCTACGAGCAGTACTTC. This gives the protein CASGQDPGGTSYEQYF.